This passage covers 17 T cell receptor beta chains from one sample sequenced in a study of blood T cells in healthy people across ages (dated by TCRdb to between 2014 and 2016). Library preparation employed 5' RACE. Sequencing relied on an Illumina HiSeq 2500. A second 7 to 11 cycle PCR used a sample-barcoded 5' primer and a J-beta primer mix. The public sequencing data were trimmed at Q25 with fastp and processed into clonotypes with MiXCR by TCRdb, which kept only in-frame beta chains. All rows with the same CDR3 protein become a single entry with the most common DNA and genes. Across this sample there are about a million distinct CDR3 sequences, with about 51% seen only once. The ten largest account for roughly 23% of the sample. Sequenced input: blood. These receptors were collected from a woman between 55 and 75 years old in good health.

The chain carries TRBV4-3 and TRBJ2-3; 8 nucleotides align to TRBD1. V was pared by 1 base and J by 6 bases, with 12 bases of the junction left unmatched. The CDR3 is made up of 17 amino acids. Germline CDR1 is LGHNA and CDR2 is YSLEER. The CDR3, as DNA: TGCGCCAGCAGCCAAGTTGGAGGACAGGGAAAGGCGGATACGCAGTATTTT. Its translation: CASSQVGGQGKADTQYF.

The DNA for the CDR3 is TGCGCCAGCAGCCCCTATCGGGACCAAGAGCAGTTCTTC. This gives the protein CASSPYRDQEQFF. J is TRBJ2-1 and V is TRBV5-1; D may match TRBD1 or TRBD2 (5 bases each). V dropped 4 bases and J dropped 10 bases, with 15 bases sitting between them. The germline V gene encodes CDR1 SGHRS and CDR2 YFSETQ. This CDR3 is 13 amino acids long.

The chain combines TRBV20-1 with TRBJ2-7; TRBD1 aligns across 7 bases. Germline lookup yields CDR1 DFQATT and CDR2 SNEGSKA (reference sequence). This CDR3 is built from 14 residues. V lost 3 bases and J lost 1; bases outside the gene matches: 6. The CDR3 nucleotides read TGCAGTGCTAGGGACAGGTCGGTGTCCTACGAGCAGTACTTC. Translation gives CSARDRSVSYEQYF.

The chain combines TRBV12-3 or TRBV12-4 with TRBJ1-2; the match to TRBD1 covers 8 bases. The CDR3 runs 13 residues. With V trimmed by 3 bases and J by 8 bases, 5 bases remained unmatched. The CDR3: CASSFTGGYGYTF. CDR3 DNA: TGTGCCAGCAGTTTCACAGGGGGATACGGCTACACCTTC.

The V and J genes are TRBV28 and TRBJ2-7, with 7 bases identical to TRBD1. The CDR3 extends over 14 amino acids. CDR1 is MDHEN and CDR2 is SYDVKM in the germline V gene. V was pared by 5 bases and J by 1 base, with 5 bases of the junction left unmatched. CDR3 in amino acids: CASSTIQGSYEQYF. The CDR3 coding sequence is TGTGCCAGCAGTACCATACAGGGGTCCTACGAGCAGTACTTC.

About this clonotype: Given the absence of the conserved phenylalanine or tryptophan at the CDR3 end, a read error is likely. This chain uses TRBV4-2 with TRBJ2-1; no clear D. Germline CDR1 reads LGHNA; CDR2 reads YNFKEQ. This CDR3 is built from 15 residues. V shed 0 bases and J shed 9 bases, with 15 bases lying between them. As DNA, the CDR3 is TGTGCCAGCAGCCAAGAGTACCAGAATCGCGGTGAGCAGTTCGTC. Translating it yields CASSQEYQNRGEQFV.

The sample holds many counts of this clonotype. In nucleotides, the CDR3 is TGTGCCAGCAGCCCGGACAGGAACTATGGCTACACCTTC. It yields the protein CASSPDRNYGYTF. The V call is TRBV7-2, the J call TRBJ1-2; TRBD1 matches 7 bases. CDR3 length equals 13 residues. After removal of 5 bases from V and 2 bases from J, the junction contained 2 bases not matched to a gene. Germline V CDR1 and CDR2: SGHTA, FQGNSA.

In regard to this clonotype: Given a much more abundant clone one base away, this may be a read error. V is TRBV29-1 and J is TRBJ1-1; perhaps TRBD1 as D (5 bases). Germline CDR1 SQVTM, CDR2 ANQGSEA. This CDR3 spans 13 amino acids. V lost 6 bases to trimming and J lost 4 bases, with 15 bases between them. CDR3 DNA sequence: TGCAGCGTGGACAAGGGTAGTGGCACTGAAGCTTTCTTT. This encodes CSVDKGSGTEAFF.

V usage is TRBV28 and J usage is TRBJ2-3, with TRBD1 identical over 7 bases. V was clipped by 6 bases and J by 0 bases; unmatched bases: 6. Germline assignment: CDR1 MDHEN and CDR2 SYDVKM. This CDR3 comprises 15 residues. CDR3 protein: CASRSRDSSTDTQYF. CDR3 bases: TGTGCCAGCAGGTCCCGGGACAGTAGCACAGATACGCAGTATTTT.

This CDR3 reads CSARGPSASGSAYNEQFF. The CDR3 DNA reads TGCAGTGCTAGAGGGCCGTCGGCTAGCGGGAGTGCATACAATGAGCAGTTCTTC. This chain joins TRBV20-1 and TRBJ2-1; 10 bases are a match to TRBD2. This CDR3 contains 18 residues. Trimming at V came to 1 base and at J to 4 bases, leaving 13 bases not matched to a gene. The germline V gene has CDR1 DFQATT and CDR2 SNEGSKA (reference sequence).

At least ten counts were recorded for this clonotype. This sequence joins TRBV6-5 and TRBJ1-6, with D perhaps matching TRBD1 (6 bases). Looked up from germline, CDR1 is MNHEY and CDR2 is SVGAGI. This CDR3 is 14 amino acids long. Trimming shortened V by 5 bases and J by 9 bases, and 14 bases separated the two germline ends. The CDR3 protein is CASSTGSEGSPLHF. In DNA form, the CDR3 reads TGTGCCAGCAGTACAGGGTCTGAAGGTTCACCCCTCCACTTT.

The chain employs TRBV24-1 and TRBJ2-1; no firm D call. The V gene's germline CDR1 is KGHDR and CDR2 SFDVKD. The CDR3 runs 14 residues. The V and J ends lost 4 bases and 9 bases respectively, with 15 bases between them. The CDR3 protein is CATSETAALGEQFF. As DNA, the CDR3 is TGTGCCACCAGTGAGACTGCGGCCCTCGGTGAGCAGTTCTTC.

This clonotype was recorded a few times. The genes are TRBV9 and TRBJ2-4, with D possibly called TRBD1 or TRBD2 (7 bases each). TRBJ2-7 explains the end of the DNA better; the J call may be wrong. CDR1 SGDLS and CDR2 YYNGEE come from the germline V gene. CDR3 length equals 13 residues. DNA of the CDR3: TGTGCCAGCAGCGTACAGGGGGGGTACGAGCAGTACTTC. Translated: CASSVQGGYEQYF.

The V call is TRBV6-5, the J call TRBJ1-5; TRBD1 matches 10 bases. Germline lookup yields CDR1 MNHEY and CDR2 SVGAGI. The CDR3 extends over 14 amino acids. J lost 7 bases, V lost 6 bases, and 6 bases had no gene match. The CDR3 sequence is CASRPTGGGQPQHF. The CDR3 coding sequence is TGTGCCAGCAGGCCGACAGGGGGCGGACAGCCCCAGCATTTT.

This clonotype was seen just once. V and J are TRBV13 and TRBJ1-1; TRBD1 might be the D (5 bases). The germline V gene has CDR1 PRHDT and CDR2 FYEKMQ (reference sequence). The ends were cut back, 7 bases at V and 1 base at J, with 13 bases in the middle. CDR3 length: 14 residues. The CDR3 DNA reads TGTGCCAGCAAAACGTCACAGGAGAACACTGAAGCTTTCTTT. Amino acids: CASKTSQENTEAFF.

The chain recombines TRBV10-3 with TRBJ2-7, with D uncertain. Germline CDR1 is ENHRY and CDR2 is SYGVKD. CDR3 length: 12 amino acids. V lost 2 bases to trimming and J lost 7 bases, with 9 bases between them. The CDR3 reads CAISETSWEQYF. DNA for the CDR3: TGTGCCATCAGTGAGACATCTTGGGAGCAGTACTTC.

The sample holds a few counts of this clonotype. The rearrangement uses TRBV2 and TRBJ2-7, with 9 bases lining up with TRBD1. In germline, CDR1 is SNHLY, CDR2 FYNNEI. There are 14 residues in the CDR3. J gave up 0 bases and V 6 bases, and 3 bases lay outside the gene matches. The CDR3 sequence: CASRGTGSSYEQYF. The CDR3 DNA sequence: TGTGCCAGCAGAGGGACAGGGAGCTCCTACGAGCAGTACTTC. The full variable domain, in which reference TRBV2 and TRBJ2-7 provide the parts outside the CDR3, is EPEVTQTPSHQVTQMGQEVILRCVPISNHLYFYWYRQILGQKVEFLVSFYNNEISEKSEIFDDQFSVERPDGSNFTLKIRSTKLEDSAMYFCASRGTGSSYEQYFGPGTRLTVT.